The 18 T cell receptor beta chains given below trace back to one sample, sequenced in a study of blood T cell repertoires in COVID-19. TCRdb's table, derived via immunoSEQ multiplex PCR, lists solely in-frame clones and lacks some. The sample lists approximately 260,000 clones, just under 90% occurring once. The sequenced sample was peripheral blood. The receptors were gathered from a woman aged 40 to 50 with acute or convalescent COVID-19.

CDR3 in amino acids: CASSLLQGNGQPQHF. CDR3 bases: TGTGCCAGCAGCTTATTACAGGGGAACGGACAGCCCCAGCATTTT. This rearrangement joins TRBV5-6 to TRBJ1-5; TRBD1 agrees at 7 bases. Germline V CDR1 and CDR2: SGHDT, YYEEEE. V was clipped by 2 bases and J by 7 bases; unmatched bases: 9. The CDR3 spans 15 residues.

The J gene is TRBJ1-2, the V gene TRBV4-1, with 7 bases lining up with TRBD1. The V segment lost 2 bases and the J segment 4 bases; nucleotides outside the gene matches: 25. The CDR3 is 21 amino acids. The V gene's germline CDR1 is MGHRA and CDR2 YSYEKL. As DNA, the CDR3 is TGCGCCAGCAGCCAACCAAGACCCACCGGGACAGCCAAAATCGCCCTCTATGGCTACACCTTC. Protein: CASSQPRPTGTAKIALYGYTF.

V usage is TRBV24-1 and J usage is TRBJ2-1; 9 bases fit TRBD2. There are 18 residues in the CDR3. The junction had 11 bases not matched to a gene; V was cut back by 0 bases and J by 6 bases. Germline loops: CDR1 KGHDR, CDR2 SFDVKD. The DNA for the CDR3 is TGTGCCACCAGTGATTTGTCTCTTGTGGCGGGAGGGCGCAATGAGCAGTTCTTC. Protein: CATSDLSLVAGGRNEQFF.

The chain is built from TRBV6-5 and TRBJ1-4; tentatively, D is TRBD1 (6 bases). V lost 9 bases and J lost 4, with 12 bases in between. Germline values: CDR1 MNHEY, CDR2 SVGAGI. There are 13 residues in the CDR3. The CDR3 here is CASKGGNNEKLFF. CDR3 coding DNA: TGTGCCAGTAAGGGGGGGAATAATGAAAAACTGTTTTTT.

V and J are TRBV27 and TRBJ2-5; 12 bases are a match to TRBD2. Germline CDR1 reads MNHEY; CDR2 reads SMNVEV (reference sequence). The CDR3 sequence is 16 residues long. With 5 bases clipped from V and 0 bases from J, the junction kept 4 bases outside the gene matches. The CDR3 protein is CASSVGTSGYQETQYF. CDR3 DNA: TGTGCCAGCAGTGTAGGGACTAGCGGGTACCAAGAGACCCAGTACTTC.

The chain uses TRBV29-1 and TRBJ2-2, with TRBD1 as a possible D gene (6 bases). V was clipped by 4 bases and J by 3 bases, with 6 bases between them. The CDR3 consists of 12 residues. Germline CDR1 reads SQVTM; CDR2 reads ANQGSEA. CDR3 nucleotides: TGCAGCGTTGCAGGGGACACCGGGGAGCTGTTTTTT. Residues: CSVAGDTGELFF.

The V gene is TRBV7-6, the J gene TRBJ1-5; 7 nucleotides align to TRBD1. Germline loops: CDR1 SGHVS, CDR2 FNYEAQ. V lost 5 bases, J lost 7 bases, and 17 bases stayed unmatched. The CDR3 has 17 residues. The CDR3 DNA is TGTGCCAGCAGCCCGCGAGCGGACGGGACAGCCCACCAGCCCCAGCATTTT. Its translation is CASSPRADGTAHQPQHF. Filled out from reference TRBV7-6 and TRBJ1-5, the complete variable domain reads GAGVSQSPRYKVTKRGQDVALRCDPISGHVSLYWYRQALGQGPEFLTYFNYEAQQDKSGLPNDRFSAERPEGSISTLTIQRTEQRDSAMYRCASSPRADGTAHQPQHFGDGTRLSIL.

There are a few counts of this clone. The chain uses TRBV19 and TRBJ2-3; 10 bases match TRBD2. The CDR3 runs 14 residues. The V gene's germline CDR1 is LNHDA and CDR2 SQIVND (reference sequence). J lost 6 bases, V lost 6 bases, and 6 bases had no gene match. The CDR3 DNA follows: TGTGCCAGTAGAGAGCGGGGGGGCCGCGATACGCAGTATTTT. It encodes CASRERGGRDTQYF.

The chain links TRBV3-1 (or the pseudogene TRBV3-2) to TRBJ2-5; TRBD2 aligns across 12 bases. J was trimmed by 5 bases and V by 1 base; bases with no gene match: 5. The CDR3 has 16 amino acids. Germline V gives CDR1 LGHDT, CDR2 YNNKEL (reference sequence). The CDR3 DNA follows: TGTGCCAGCAGCCAAGCTAGCGGGGGGGCCGAGGAGACCCAGTACTTC. This gives the protein CASSQASGGAEETQYF.

The rearrangement links TRBV13 to TRBJ2-5; a possible D gene is TRBD1 (5 bases). The V end was cut by 5 bases, the J end by 4 bases, with 14 bases between. This CDR3 region has 14 residues. CDR1 PRHDT and CDR2 FYEKMQ come from the germline V gene (reference sequence). Here the CDR3 DNA reads TGTGCCAGCAGCCCCCGAGACAGTAGAGAGACCCAGTACTTC. Its protein is CASSPRDSRETQYF.

The chain combines TRBV2 with TRBJ1-1, with 7 positions matching TRBD1. Germline values: CDR1 SNHLY, CDR2 FYNNEI. CDR3 length: 15 amino acids. The V gene end was trimmed by 5 bases and the J gene end by 3 bases; junction bases not matched to a gene: 9. CDR3 sequence reads: CASSSRGGAYTEAFF. CDR3 in DNA: TGTGCCAGCAGTAGTAGAGGGGGCGCGTACACTGAAGCTTTCTTT.

The chain recombines TRBV6-6 with TRBJ1-1; no definite D call. This CDR3 is built from 14 residues. V was shortened by 2 bases and J by 7 bases, with 14 bases between the two germline ends. Germline V lookup: CDR1 MNHNY, CDR2 SVGAGI (reference sequence). This CDR3 reads CASSYPGNPLEAFF. The DNA of the CDR3 is TGTGCCAGCAGTTACCCCGGGAACCCCCTTGAAGCTTTCTTT.

The chain carries TRBV19 and TRBJ1-6; D remains unclear. The germline gives CDR1 LNHDA, CDR2 SQIVND (reference sequence). There are 11 residues in the CDR3. Trimming removed 4 bases from V and 10 bases from J, with 5 bases in between. CDR3 DNA: TGTGCCAGTAGTACAGGATCACCCCTCCACTTT. Translated: CASSTGSPLHF.

The chain couples TRBV12-2 to TRBJ1-4; the table's D call, TRBD1, has no DNA check behind it. TRBV12-2 is given as a pseudogene. This CDR3 comprises 15 residues. DNA for the CDR3: TGTGCAAGTCGGACCGGGGACACCCCGAATGAAAAACTGTTTTTT. As protein: CASRTGDTPNEKLFF.

The chain is built from TRBV19 and TRBJ1-2; the D is unclear. Between the trimmed V and J ends, which lost 6 bases and 8 bases, there was a span of 10 bases. The CDR3 spans 11 residues. The germline CDR1 and CDR2 sequences are LNHDA and SQIVND (reference sequence). The CDR3 here is CASRQSGGYTF. CDR3 DNA sequence: TGTGCCAGTAGGCAGAGCGGAGGCTACACCTTC.

The rearrangement uses TRBV6-1 and TRBJ2-5; possibly TRBD2 for D (6 bases). This CDR3 region has 19 residues. V was clipped by 0 bases and J by 1 base, with 21 bases between them. Germline V gene sequence: CDR1 MNHNS, CDR2 SASEGT. The CDR3 DNA sequence: TGTGCCAGCAGTGAAGCTGTCCAGGGACTGTGGGCTCTCCAAGAGACCCAGTACTTC. Protein: CASSEAVQGLWALQETQYF.

The V and J genes are TRBV9 and TRBJ2-3; TRBD1 aligns across 10 bases. J gave up 0 bases and V 1 base, and 2 bases lay outside the gene matches. This CDR3 comprises 16 residues. The germline V gene encodes CDR1 SGDLS and CDR2 YYNGEE. CDR3: CASSVPGQGSTDTQYF. The CDR3 DNA reads TGTGCCAGCAGCGTACCGGGACAGGGGAGCACAGATACGCAGTATTTT.

In its sample, this clone was seen a few times. The chain is built from TRBV4-1 and TRBJ1-5; the D is unclear. V was cut by 1 base and J by 7 bases, with 8 bases left in between. Germline V gene lookup returns CDR1 MGHRA and CDR2 YSYEKL. This CDR3 contains 13 residues. CDR3 loop: CASSQGLGQPQHF. Here the CDR3 DNA reads TGCGCCAGCAGCCAAGGTCTCGGGCAGCCCCAGCATTTT.